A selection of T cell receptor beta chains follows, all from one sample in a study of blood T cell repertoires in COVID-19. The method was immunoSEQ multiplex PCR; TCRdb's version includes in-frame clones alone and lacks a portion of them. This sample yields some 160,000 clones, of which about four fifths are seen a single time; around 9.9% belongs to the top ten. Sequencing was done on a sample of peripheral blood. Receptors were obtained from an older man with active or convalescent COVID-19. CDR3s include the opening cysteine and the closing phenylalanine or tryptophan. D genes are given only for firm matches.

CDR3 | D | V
CASSYWGQINEQFF | TRBD1 | TRBV6-2/TRBV6-3
CASNPLGQPFGGELFF | TRBD1 | TRBV10-2
CASSPQTGADTEAFF | TRBD1 | TRBV7-6
CASSPSGTGELFF | - | TRBV6-5
CASSFGGAAGGLVETQYF | TRBD2 | TRBV7-9
CASSSQGSSYEQYF | TRBD1 | TRBV5-1
CATSDPYTGYTF | - | TRBV24-1
CASSQEPPRSVEEKLFF | - | TRBV4-3
CASSTSGQGPGELFF | TRBD1 | TRBV9
CASSALGRVGYTF | - | TRBV9
CASSPGLAGGRTDTQYF | TRBD2 | TRBV7-9
CASTHLYYNEQFF | - | TRBV10-2
CASSSQQGNYGYTF | - | TRBV9
CASSFLAGSQETQYF | TRBD2 | TRBV5-1
CASSQVGSGGGETQYF | TRBD1 | TRBV4-3
CASGRGPYNSPLHF | - | TRBV6-5
CSVDGGGAGQPQHF | TRBD1 | TRBV29-1
CASSMGLVNEQFF | TRBD2 | TRBV25-1
CASRDSGPNGYTF | - | TRBV2
CASSQAQGGYNEQFF | - | TRBV4-1
CASSSGGGRMGHQPQHF | - | TRBV10-2
CASSPPDRVNEQFF | TRBD1 | TRBV7-2
CASSPSSYQPQHF | - | TRBV11-2
CASSYSIAGGNNEQFF | TRBD2 | TRBV6-6
CASRPGPGELFF | - | TRBV5-5
CASSLVAGGDQPQHF | TRBD1 | TRBV7-8
CASSPDRGPYEQYF | TRBD1 | TRBV18
CSGKEGTKNIQYF | - | TRBV29-1
CASSPRTSLGGEQYF | - | TRBV18
CASSQVRGSGRETQYF | TRBD2 | TRBV14
CASRTEMNTEAFF | - | TRBV19
CASSYLNGQGREKLFF | TRBD1 | TRBV7-9
CASRPSGRAGGNEQFF | TRBD2 | TRBV19
CASSPDGTGGRMNTEAFF | TRBD1 | TRBV5-1
CASSYRQTYNSPLHF | - | TRBV5-6
CASSQPGTGGARVAFF | TRBD1 | TRBV4-1
CASSSQPFTTNQPQHF | - | TRBV21-1
CASSPYSISGGTDTQYF | - | TRBV18
CASSLALTSGRSSGGNEQFF | TRBD2 | TRBV13
CASSIEARSSNQPQHF | - | TRBV19
CASSQDWAGGTGSSYEQYF | TRBD1 | TRBV4-3
CASSPRDRGYQYF | TRBD1 | TRBV18
CASSLGLTGGNQPQHF | - | TRBV11-2
CATALRIGRALGNNEQFF | TRBD2 | TRBV15
CASSLGRGTEAFF | - | TRBV5-4
CASSPKGDNEQFF | - | TRBV18